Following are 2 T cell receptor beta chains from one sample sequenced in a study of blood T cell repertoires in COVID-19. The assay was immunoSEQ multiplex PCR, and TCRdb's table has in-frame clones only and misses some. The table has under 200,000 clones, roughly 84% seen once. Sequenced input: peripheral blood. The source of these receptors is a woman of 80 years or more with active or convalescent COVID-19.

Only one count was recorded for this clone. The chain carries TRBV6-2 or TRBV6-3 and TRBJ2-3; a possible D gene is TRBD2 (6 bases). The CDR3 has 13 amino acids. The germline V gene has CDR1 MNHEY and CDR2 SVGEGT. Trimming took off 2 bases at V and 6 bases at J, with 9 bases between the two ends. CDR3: CASSYGGSDTQYF. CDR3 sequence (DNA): TGTGCCAGCAGTTACGGGGGGTCGGATACGCAGTATTTT.

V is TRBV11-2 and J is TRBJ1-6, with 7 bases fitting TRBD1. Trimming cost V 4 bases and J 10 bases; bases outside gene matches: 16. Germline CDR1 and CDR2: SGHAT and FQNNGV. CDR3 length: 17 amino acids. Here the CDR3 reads CASSYYPRRQGKSPLHF. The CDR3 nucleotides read TGTGCCAGCAGCTATTACCCGAGAAGACAGGGTAAATCACCCCTCCACTTT.